The TCR beta chain under discussion was sequenced for a study of vaccination and CD4 T cells after COVID-19 (dated by TCRdb to 2021 to 2024). About the full investigation: Every convalescent patient had a positive nasal swab PCR test for SARS-CoV-2, with mild disease in 9 or 10 patients and severe disease in one. The spike-specific CD4+ TCR repertoire was compared before and after mRNA vaccination in over 9 COVID-19 convalescent patients and a few infection-naive healthy vaccine recipients. Culture stimuli were overlapping spike peptide pools from SARS-CoV-2 and from the common cold coronaviruses HCoV-NL63, HCoV-OC43 and HCoV-229E. The time from the second vaccine dose to post-vaccine blood sampling had a median of roughly 72 days and ranged from roughly 13 to 241 days. Six males and four females were included in the convalescent cohort, with two Hispanic individuals, seven Caucasians, two Asians and one multiracial person represented. Post-COVID blood samples from convalescent patients were collected a median of about 100 days after diagnosis, with a range of 35 to 161 days. Participants received two doses of either the Pfizer-BioNTech BNT162b2 vaccine (n=8) or the Moderna mRNA-1273 vaccine (n=2). Control cultures received a CEFX viral epitope pool as the positive control, an HIV-1 Nef peptide pool as the negative control, or no peptide. Study-wide findings and limitations: An increase in the median number of SARS-CoV-2-reactive clonotypes from approximately 20 after infection to roughly 38 after vaccination was observed, but the change was not found to be significant. Among convalescent patients, a median roughly 90% of the SARS-CoV-2-reactive clones seen after vaccination appeared only after vaccination, which suggests priming specific to the vaccine. Of the vaccine-specific clones found in convalescent patients, nearly all (304 of 307) were mono-reactive for SARS-CoV-2 spike instead of being cross-reactive with common cold coronaviruses. The number of convalescent patients in the study was relatively small, and the study did not examine early timepoints following natural infection.

The sample's treatment or condition label, decoded: roughly nine-day PBMC culture with coronavirus spike peptide pools or control peptides (ViraFEST assay). The ViraFEST assay was used in the study, in which antigen-specific T cells were expanded with peptide pools and expanded clonotypes were subsequently identified by TCR sequencing. The convalescent patients' positive SARS-CoV-2 PCR tests were from March to December 2020, which was before the Alpha, Beta and Delta variants emerged in the United States. Each well held around 2 million PBMCs cultured in IMDM containing roughly 5.5% human AB serum and around 9.2 IU/ml IL-2, with 10 ug/ml peptide pools added. Half of the culture medium was replaced with fresh IL-2-containing medium on days 3 and 7. After 10 days of culture, CD4+ T cells were isolated by negative selection with the EasySep CD4+ T cell isolation kit. PBMCs were separated from whole blood using Ficoll-Paque Plus gradient centrifugation and then either used fresh or cryopreserved at -140C. Culture conditions were generally each tested in triplicate wells.

From its cysteine to its phenylalanine, the CDR3 spans 15 amino acids. This entry keeps only the CDR3 DNA: 45 bases, framed from base 1. Trimming removed 5 bases from V and 6 bases from J, leaving 19 bases between the germline ends. According to the germline V gene (reference sequence), CDR1 reads MNHEY and CDR2 reads SMNVEV. As regards this clonotype: Its antigen remains undetermined. Base-call qualities are not available, and no considerably larger clone is one nucleotide away.

The library came from PCR. At the Johns Hopkins FTIC core, DNA from the cultured CD4+ T cells underwent TCR sequencing with the Oncomine TCR Beta short-read assay. The QIAamp micro DNA kit was used to extract genomic DNA from the cultured CD4+ T cells. The Oncomine TCR Beta libraries from cultured CD4+ T cells were pooled using unique dual indexes and then sequenced on an Illumina iSeq 100. As for the authors' bioinformatics: Non-productive sequences were filtered out, and CDR3s that did not start with C, did not end with F or W, or were shorter than 7 amino acids were discarded. The MANAFEST web application identified antigen-specific clonotypes by comparing peptide-stimulated wells against reference wells and other culture wells. To be called positive, a clone needed an FDR below 0.05, an odds ratio above 5, and a productive frequency above 0.1% in at least two of three replicate wells. Clonotypes that were significantly expanded in both SARS-CoV-2 spike wells and at least one common cold coronavirus spike condition were defined as cross-reactive. CDR3 homology was assessed with Levenshtein distances (stringdist) and unrooted phylogenetic trees (ape) in R version 3.6.1. TCRdb reran the public reads through fastp at Q25 and MiXCR, keeping productive beta chains. Duplicate CDR3 protein sequences are folded into a single record with the most common DNA and genes. V and J calls and clone size were set by TCRdb, not the authors. The sample profile shows 15,000 to 20,000 distinct CDR3 sequences; about 50% of them were found once. About 10% of the sample is taken by the ten largest.

This TCR derives from a human donor who had recovered from COVID-19. The chain joins TRBV27 to TRBJ1-2; a tentative D call is TRBD1 (5 bases match). Sequencing was carried out using CD4+ T cells from blood, cultured in vitro. The nucleotide sequence is TGTGCCAGCAGTCCCTGGGACGGGGGGTGGAATGGCTACACCTTC. Translation gives CASSPWDGGWNGYTF.